Shown below are 15 T cell receptor beta chains from a single sample sequenced in a study of blood T cells in healthy people across ages. A second PCR of roughly 6 to 12 cycles used a sample-barcoded 5' primer and a J-beta primer mix. Using its own MiXCR run on the 5' RACE reads, TCRdb lists one record per CDR3 protein. The sample lists roughly 1,100,000 distinct CDR3 sequences; about 23% were seen once. A further study also used this sample, focusing on T cells of mothers and their children.

Sequencing used blood. The receptors stem from a girl aged 2-10 years in good health.

V is TRBV28 and J is TRBJ2-6, with D possibly matching TRBD1 (5 bases). This CDR3 comprises 17 residues. The V gene lost 5 bases and the J gene lost 2 bases, with 16 bases spanning the gap. The germline CDR1 and CDR2 sequences are MDHEN and SYDVKM. The CDR3 sequence is CASSMVRDGAGANVLTF. Written as DNA, the CDR3 is TGTGCCAGCAGTATGGTCAGGGATGGGGCTGGGGCCAACGTCCTGACTTTC.

A few counts support this clonotype. This chain uses TRBV15 with TRBJ2-5; D is perhaps TRBD1 (6 bases). Germline V gene lookup returns CDR1 LNHNV and CDR2 YYDKDF (reference sequence). The CDR3 length is 15 residues. Trimming took 3 bases from V and 0 from J, leaving 11 bases between them. The CDR3 DNA follows: TGTGCCACCAGCAGGCAGGGGTCGTACCAAGAGACCCAGTACTTC. Encoded protein: CATSRQGSYQETQYF.

The CDR3: CASSLDYGGGANTEAFF. The CDR3 nucleotides read TGTGCCAGCAGCTTAGACTACGGCGGCGGGGCGAACACTGAAGCTTTCTTT. This chain joins TRBV7-9 and TRBJ1-1, with D maybe TRBD1 (5 bases). V lost 1 base and J lost 1, with 16 bases in between. CDR3 length: 17 amino acids. Germline CDR1 and CDR2: SEHNR and FQNEAQ (reference sequence).

The chain is built from TRBV7-8 and TRBJ2-5; tentative D call: TRBD1 (5 bases). TRBJ2-7 matches the DNA end more closely, so the J call is doubtful. The CDR3 is 16 residues long. Germline V gene lookup returns CDR1 SGHVS and CDR2 FQNEAQ. In DNA form, the CDR3 reads TGTGCCAGCAGCTTACAGGGAACCTATAGCTCCTACGAGCAGTACTTC. Amino acid sequence: CASSLQGTYSSYEQYF.

This clonotype appeared a few times. The chain couples TRBV20-1 to TRBJ2-7; maybe TRBD1 (6 bases). CDR1 and CDR2 (germline): DFQATT, SNEGSKA (reference sequence). V was cut by 0 bases and J by 6 bases, with 9 bases left in between. This CDR3 region has 12 residues. Here the CDR3 reads CSAREVGAEQYF. DNA of the CDR3: TGCAGTGCTAGAGAGGTGGGGGCCGAGCAGTACTTC.

This clonotype has just a few counts. The genes are TRBV5-3 and TRBJ2-1; 9 positions agree with TRBD2. TRBV5-3 has ORF status, its function being uncertain. The CDR3 is 14 residues long. V dropped 2 bases and J dropped 10; count of bases not matched to a gene: 7. The CDR3 bases are TGTGCCAGAAGCTTAGCGGGAGGAGGATCCGAGCAGTTCTTC. This encodes CARSLAGGGSEQFF.

V is TRBV20-1 and J is TRBJ2-5, with 10 bases lining up with TRBD1. The J call may be wrong; the DNA end is better matched by TRBJ2-7. Per the germline V gene, CDR1 is DFQATT and CDR2 is SNEGSKA (reference sequence). This CDR3 region has 16 residues. As DNA, the CDR3 is TGCAGTGCCGGAAAGTTCCCGGGACAGGGGCTTGACGAGCAGTACTTC. Translated, it gives CSAGKFPGQGLDEQYF.

This chain links TRBV5-5 with TRBJ1-1; 7 bases are a match to TRBD1. CDR3 length: 13 residues. The V segment lost 0 bases and the J segment 11 bases; nucleotides outside the gene matches: 7. Looked up from germline, CDR1 is SGHKS and CDR2 is YYEKEE (reference sequence). This CDR3 is CASSLALGQFAFF. The CDR3, as DNA: TGTGCCAGCAGCTTGGCCCTGGGACAGTTCGCTTTCTTT.

In this sample, this clonotype turned up a few times. The chain recombines TRBV7-9 with TRBJ1-4; no clear D. V lost 1 base and J lost 7, with 7 bases in between. Looked up from germline, CDR1 is SEHNR and CDR2 is FQNEAQ (reference sequence). The CDR3 loop spans 13 amino acids. CDR3 loop: CASSLGTLEKLFF. In DNA, the CDR3 is TGTGCCAGCAGCTTAGGAACACTTGAAAAACTGTTTTTT.

This clonotype came up a few times. The chain is built from TRBV10-3 and TRBJ1-3; D gene unclear. Germline-derived CDR1 and CDR2 are ENHRY and SYGVKD. The CDR3 is 16 amino acids. Trimming pared 1 base from V and 0 bases from J, leaving 10 bases between. CDR3 sequence (DNA): TGTGCCATCAGTGAGTATAAGGCGTTCTCTGGAAACACCATATATTTT. Translation gives CAISEYKAFSGNTIYF.

The chain is built from TRBV7-3 and TRBJ2-6, with TRBD2 as a possible D gene (5 bases). Trimming left V 5 bases short and J 2 bases short, with 10 bases between. CDR1 is SGHTA and CDR2 is FQGTGA in the germline V gene. The CDR3 loop spans 15 amino acids. The CDR3 region has the DNA TGTGCCAGCAGCAAAGAGAGGGCTGGGGCCAACGTCCTGACTTTC. Translation gives CASSKERAGANVLTF. The full variable domain, completed using reference TRBV7-3 and TRBJ2-6, is GAGVSQTPSNKVTEKGKYVELRCDPISGHTALYWYRQSLGQGPEFLIYFQGTGAADDSGLPNDRFFAVRPEGSVSTLKIQRTERGDSAVYLCASSKERAGANVLTFGAGSRLTVL.

The rearrangement uses TRBV20-1 and TRBJ2-3; a possible D gene is TRBD1 (5 bases). The germline CDR1 and CDR2 sequences are DFQATT and SNEGSKA (reference sequence). The CDR3 spans 12 residues. Deletions cut 5 bases from V and 6 bases from J, with 12 bases between. The CDR3 loop is CSAPSPGDTQYF. The CDR3 coding sequence is TGCAGTGCTCCTTCCCCAGGGGATACGCAGTATTTT.

This clonotype was picked up one time. V is TRBV25-1 and J is TRBJ1-2; D call uncertain. The CDR3 runs 13 residues. Germline CDR1 and CDR2: MGHDK and SYGVNS. V lost 4 bases to trimming and J lost 6 bases, with 12 bases between them. CDR3 amino acids: CASSGANVNGYTF. DNA for the CDR3: TGTGCCAGCAGTGGAGCCAATGTTAATGGCTACACCTTC.

This clonotype was found a few times. The rearrangement links TRBV7-9 to TRBJ1-1; D is unresolved. Trimming cost V 5 bases and J 6 bases, with 19 bases left between them. The germline V gene encodes CDR1 SEHNR and CDR2 FQNEAQ (reference sequence). The CDR3 is 15 residues long. The CDR3: CASSAQGGRDSEAFF. The CDR3 DNA reads TGTGCCAGCAGCGCCCAAGGAGGGCGCGATTCTGAAGCTTTCTTT.

The V call is TRBV12-3 or TRBV12-4, the J call TRBJ1-2; no clear D gene. CDR3 length equals 13 residues. V was pared by 5 bases and J by 8 bases, with 15 bases between. CDR3 DNA sequence: TGTGCCAGCAGTACCTACGGACGGATCGGCTACACCTTC. Its translation is CASSTYGRIGYTF.